This TCR beta chain appears in the sequencing data of a study of OX40 agonist ivuxolimab in advanced cancers. Study information: Having had anti-PD-1, anti-PD-L1 or anti-CTLA-4 therapy before was allowed, and around 44% had some. Whole-study findings and limits: There were, on average, more expanded clones in CD8+ T cells than in CD4+.

Produced via immunoSEQ multiplex PCR; TCRdb's table is partial and in-frame only. This sample has 94,000 or so clones, with roughly four fifths found just once. Autoimmune disease history or systemic immunosuppression led to patient exclusion. With baseline, cycle 4 day 1, and cycle 7 day 1 as timepoints, blood was sampled. On this clone: Its antigen is not known.

The material was CD4+ or CD8+ T cells sorted from blood, obtained in a trial of the OX40 agonist ivuxolimab. This TCR came from an adult with an advanced solid tumor such as melanoma, head and neck, liver or kidney cancer.

Here the CDR3 reads CASSSHVTGGTGELFF. The CDR3 nucleotides read TGTGCCAGTAGTTCTCACGTGACAGGGGGCACCGGGGAGCTGTTTTTT. The chain employs TRBV19 and TRBJ2-2, with 9 bases identical to TRBD1. With V trimmed by 5 bases and J by 4 bases, 8 bases remained unmatched. CDR1 is LNHDA, CDR2 SQIVND, per germline (reference sequence). CDR3 length: 16 residues. The complete variable domain, with remaining parts taken from reference TRBV19 and TRBJ2-2, reads DGGITQSPKYLFRKEGQNVTLSCEQNLNHDAMYWYRQDPGQGLRLIYYSQIVNDFQKGDIAEGYSVSREKKESFPLTVTSAQKNPTAFYLCASSSHVTGGTGELFFGEGSRLTVL.